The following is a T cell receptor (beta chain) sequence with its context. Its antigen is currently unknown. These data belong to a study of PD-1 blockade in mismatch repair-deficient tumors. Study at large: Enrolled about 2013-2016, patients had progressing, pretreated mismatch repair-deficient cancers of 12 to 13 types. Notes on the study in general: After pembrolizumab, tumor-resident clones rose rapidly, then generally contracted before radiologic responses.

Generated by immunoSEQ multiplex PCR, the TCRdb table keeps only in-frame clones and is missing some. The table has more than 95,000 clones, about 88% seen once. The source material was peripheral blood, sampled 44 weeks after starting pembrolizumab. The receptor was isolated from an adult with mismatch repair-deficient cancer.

The CDR3 bases are TGTGCCAGCCGCGGGGGTATCTCCTACAATGAGCAGTTCTTC. Translating gives CASRGGISYNEQFF. The chain has TRBV6-1 and TRBJ2-1, with 7 bases that match TRBD2. The germline V gene has CDR1 MNHNS and CDR2 SASEGT. The CDR3 runs 14 residues. V lost 8 bases and J lost 0; bases outside the gene matches: 4.